This T cell receptor beta chain was sequenced for a study of memory CD4+ T cells and cytomegalovirus serostatus. Profiled with immunoSEQ multiplex PCR; TCRdb holds only in-frame clones, not every one. The sample lists 50,000 to 65,000 clones, over 60% occurring once. Findings and caveats of the study: About two fifths of the roughly 150 known CMV-associated TCRbeta sequences appeared in CD4+ memory.

About this clone: The antigen remains unidentified.

Single viable CD3+CD4+CD8-CD45RO+ cells were sorted as the memory CD4+ T cells. Total CD4+ T cells were enriched by CD4 positive selection. CDR1 and CDR2 from the germline V gene are ENHRY and SYGVKD. The CDR3 has 15 residues. The trim removed 5 bases at V and 0 bases at J, leaving 4 bases unmatched. The chain carries TRBV10-3 and TRBJ2-5; TRBD2 matches at 9 bases. Sequencing was done on a sample of memory CD4+ T cells from blood. This sequence was found in an adult in good health and CMV-seronegative. CDR3 residues: CAISRGGADQETQYF. The CDR3 region has the DNA TGTGCCATCAGTCGCGGGGGGGCCGACCAAGAGACCCAGTACTTC.